These T cell receptor beta chains were read from a single sample in a study of cytomegalovirus exposure and HLA in healthy donors. Clones were sequenced by immunoSEQ multiplex PCR, and TCRdb holds only the in-frame ones, with some missing. The sample carries 230,000 or so clones, around 90% recorded once. The sequencing sample was made of PBMCs. All receptors come from a girl aged 2-15 years in good health and CMV-seronegative. The CDR3 runs from the conserved cysteine through the conserved F or W. D genes are given only for firm matches. The size entry is marked missing in some rows and otherwise reads once, few, many or a size class.

TRBJ1-6 TRBD1 TRBV28 once CASSFIQGGVDSPLHF TGTGCCAGCAGTTTTATCCAGGGGGGCGTGGATTCACCCCTCCACTTT
TRBJ2-5 TRBD1 TRBV29-1 NA CSAGQGGETQYF TGCAGCGCTGGACAGGGAGGAGAGACCCAGTACTTC
TRBJ2-7 TRBD2 TRBV7-8 NA CASSFLAGMPYEQYF TGTGCCAGCAGCTTTCTAGCGGGGATGCCTTACGAGCAGTACTTC
TRBJ2-7 NA TRBV11-3 NA CASSPPRTASYEQYF TGTGCCAGCAGCCCTCCCCGGACAGCCTCCTACGAGCAGTACTTC
TRBJ2-7 TRBD1 TRBV7-2 NA CASSLDRVREQYF TGTGCCAGCAGCCTAGACAGGGTGAGGGAGCAGTACTTC
TRBJ2-1 TRBD2 TRBV5-1 NA CASSLGGSGSYNEQFF TGCGCCAGCAGCTTAGGCGGGAGTGGCTCCTACAATGAGCAGTTCTTC
TRBJ1-4 NA TRBV6-5 NA CASSPLGGNEKLFF TGTGCCAGCAGTCCACTGGGGGGGAATGAAAAACTGTTTTTT
TRBJ2-1 NA TRBV7-3 NA CASSFGVSSYNEQFF TGTGCCAGCAGCTTCGGAGTTAGCTCCTACAATGAGCAGTTCTTC
TRBJ1-4 TRBD1 TRBV5-4 NA CASSLEQGATNEKLFF TGTGCCAGCAGCTTGGAACAGGGGGCAACTAATGAAAAACTGTTTTTT
TRBJ1-1 NA TRBV5-6 NA CASSLGPRGFMNTEAFF TGTGCCAGCAGCTTAGGCCCTAGGGGGTTTATGAACACTGAAGCTTTCTTT
TRBJ2-1 NA TRBV11-3 NA CASSPGGGRTYNEQFF TGTGCCAGCAGCCCTGGGGGGGGCAGAACCTACAATGAGCAGTTCTTC
TRBJ1-2 TRBD1 TRBV5-6 once CASSPEPRDREGGYTF TGTGCCAGCAGCCCCGAACCCCGGGACAGGGAAGGTGGCTACACCTTC
TRBJ1-2 TRBD1 TRBV28 once CATPDGQGNYGYTF TGTGCCACCCCAGACGGACAGGGGAACTATGGCTACACCTTC
TRBJ2-3 NA TRBV7-2 NA CASSFDPGTDTQYF TGTGCCAGCAGCTTTGATCCGGGAACAGATACGCAGTATTTT
TRBJ1-1 TRBD1 TRBV5-8 once CASSWDRGRGTEAFF TGTGCCAGCAGCTGGGACAGGGGGCGAGGGACTGAAGCTTTCTTT
TRBJ2-5 NA TRBV2 once CASSNQGITQETQYF TGTGCCAGCAGTAACCAGGGGATAACCCAAGAGACCCAGTACTTC
TRBJ2-6 NA TRBV25-1 NA CASSEWGVGSGANVLTF TGTGCCAGCAGTGAATGGGGGGTGGGGTCTGGGGCCAACGTCCTGACTTTC
TRBJ1-6 NA TRBV7-8 NA CASSLPGLYNSPLHF TGTGCCAGCAGCTTGCCAGGGCTCTATAATTCACCCCTCCACTTT
TRBJ2-5 TRBD2 TRBV5-1 NA CASSLGLAGGVRGETQYF TGCGCCAGCAGTTTAGGACTAGCGGGGGGCGTTAGAGGAGAGACCCAGTACTTC
TRBJ2-5 NA TRBV10-2 once CASSEYDSSGETQYF TGCGCCAGCAGTGAGTATGACTCTTCAGGGGAGACCCAGTACTTC
TRBJ2-2 TRBD2 TRBV5-1 NA CASSLGTTNTGELFF TGCGCCAGCAGCTTAGGGACTACAAACACCGGGGAGCTGTTTTTT
TRBJ1-6 NA TRBV27 NA CASSPSSYNSPLHF TGTGCCAGCAGCCCGAGCTCCTATAATTCACCCCTCCACTTT
TRBJ1-1 TRBD1 TRBV7-9 once CASSSTRDRGLNTEAFF TGTGCCAGCAGCTCGACCCGGGACAGGGGACTAAACACTGAAGCTTTCTTT
TRBJ1-5 NA TRBV19 NA CASSIDQPALQGQPQHF TGTGCCAGTAGTATAGATCAGCCCGCCCTCCAGGGTCAGCCCCAGCATTTT
TRBJ2-1 TRBD1 TRBV7-2 NA CASSRRQGNYNEQFF TGTGCCAGCAGCCGGAGACAGGGGAATTACAATGAGCAGTTCTTC
TRBJ2-7 NA TRBV7-2 once CASSLGYSSYEQYF TGTGCCAGCAGCTTAGGGTATAGTTCCTACGAGCAGTACTTC
TRBJ2-1 TRBD2 TRBV5-1 NA CASSFAGDSYNEQFF TGCGCCAGCAGCTTTGCGGGAGACTCCTACAATGAGCAGTTCTTC
TRBJ2-7 NA TRBV5-1 NA CASSGWANDYEQYF TGCGCCAGCAGCGGGTGGGCCAACGACTACGAGCAGTACTTC
TRBJ2-7 TRBD1 TRBV6-1 NA CASSASGTGGYEQYF TGTGCCAGCAGTGCCTCCGGGACAGGGGGCTACGAGCAGTACTTC
TRBJ1-2 NA TRBV28 NA CASSSNWRYGYTF TGTGCCAGCAGCTCAAATTGGAGGTATGGCTACACCTTC
TRBJ1-4 TRBD1 TRBV27 NA CASSFRTGKNEKLFF TGTGCCAGCAGTTTTCGGACAGGAAAGAATGAAAAACTGTTTTTT
TRBJ2-1 TRBD2 TRBV4-1 NA CASSHESSGRAGLRDEQFF TGCGCCAGCAGCCATGAATCCAGCGGGAGGGCGGGACTACGCGATGAGCAGTTCTTC
TRBJ1-2 NA TRBV7-9 NA CASSRLFKYGYTF TGTGCCAGCAGCCGCCTATTTAAATATGGCTACACCTTC
TRBJ1-2 NA TRBV19 NA CASSIRTEYGYTF TGTGCCAGTAGTATACGCACAGAGTATGGCTACACCTTC
TRBJ1-2 TRBD1 TRBV7-9 NA CASSSGTGIGYTF TGTGCCAGCAGCTCCGGGACAGGGATCGGCTACACCTTC
TRBJ2-6 TRBD2 TRBV27 NA CASGMGGEASGANVLTF TGTGCCAGCGGCATGGGGGGGGAAGCCTCTGGGGCCAACGTCCTGACTTTC
TRBJ1-5 NA TRBV21-1 NA CASLHGVQPQHF TGTGCCAGCCTGCACGGGGTGCAGCCCCAGCATTTT